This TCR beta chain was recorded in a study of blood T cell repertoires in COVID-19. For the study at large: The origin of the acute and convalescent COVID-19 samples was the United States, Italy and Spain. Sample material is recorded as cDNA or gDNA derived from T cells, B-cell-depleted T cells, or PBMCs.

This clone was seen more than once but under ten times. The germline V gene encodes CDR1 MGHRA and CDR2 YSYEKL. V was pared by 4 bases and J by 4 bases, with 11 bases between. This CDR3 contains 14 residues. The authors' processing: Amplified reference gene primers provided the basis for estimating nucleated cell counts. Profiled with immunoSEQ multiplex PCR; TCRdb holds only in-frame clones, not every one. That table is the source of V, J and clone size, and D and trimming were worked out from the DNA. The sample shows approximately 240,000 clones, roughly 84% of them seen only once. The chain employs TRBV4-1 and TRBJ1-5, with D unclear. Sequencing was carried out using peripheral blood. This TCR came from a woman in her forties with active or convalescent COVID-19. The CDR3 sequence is CASSPPGQNQPQHF. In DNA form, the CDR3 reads TGCGCCAGCAGCCCTCCTGGTCAGAATCAGCCCCAGCATTTT.